These 23 T cell receptor beta chains originate from one sample sequenced in a study of vaccination effects on CD4 cells after COVID-19. Their cognate antigens are unknown. Expansion of antigen-specific CD4+ T cells with viral peptide pools was carried out by the ViraFEST assay before sequencing. Having been cultured for around ten days, the cells underwent CD4+ T cell isolation. Nucleocapsid antibody tests were negative, and the vaccine recipients had no prior SARS-CoV-2 infection. Method: immunoSEQ multiplex PCR; TCRdb's copy keeps in-frame clones and lacks some. The sample shows fewer than 65,000 clones, roughly 76% of them seen only once. The sample was CD4+ T cells from PBMCs cultured with HCoV-OC43 spike peptides, taken before COVID-19 vaccination. As to subset: HCoV-OC43 spike overlapping peptide pool stimulation. The source is a human donor who received a COVID-19 vaccine.

The CDR3, as DNA: TGTGCCAGTAGTCCATCAGGGAACACCGGGGAGCTGTTTTTT. As protein: CASSPSGNTGELFF. V gene TRBV19 combines with J gene TRBJ2-2, with unresolved D. Germline CDR1 and CDR2: LNHDA and SQIVND (reference sequence). The CDR3 is 14 amino acids. Trimming stripped 5 bases from V and 1 base from J, with 8 bases between.

This clone showed up just a few times. The chain carries TRBV5-4 and TRBJ2-3, with TRBD1 matching over 7 bases. Germline trimming cut 4 bases from V and 4 bases from J; bases unmatched to any gene: 9. The V gene's germline CDR1 is SGHNT and CDR2 YYREEE (reference sequence). The CDR3 covers 15 residues. The CDR3 DNA reads TGTGCCAGCAGCACCCCACAGGGGAGCCCAGATACGCAGTATTTT. Protein: CASSTPQGSPDTQYF.

This clone was detected once. The genes are TRBV18 and TRBJ1-1, with D possibly TRBD1 on 6 matching bases. The CDR3 runs 15 residues. CDR1 and CDR2 from the germline V gene are KGHSH and LQKENI. V lost 6 bases to trimming and J lost 1 base, with 15 bases between them. The CDR3 loop is CASSLGQPRNTEAFF. The CDR3 bases are TGTGCCAGCTCCCTAGGACAGCCCCGGAACACTGAAGCTTTCTTT.

This sequence joins TRBV4-1 and TRBJ2-5; 7 bases fit TRBD1. The CDR3 has 15 residues. The V gene's germline CDR1 is MGHRA and CDR2 YSYEKL. V was clipped by 5 bases and J by 2 bases; unmatched bases: 8. The CDR3 loop is CASSNQQGKQETQYF. The DNA for the CDR3 is TGCGCCAGCAGCAACCAACAGGGGAAACAAGAGACCCAGTACTTC.

The chain combines TRBV19 with TRBJ1-1; D unclear. The CDR3 consists of 13 residues. The germline V and J ends were trimmed by 3 bases and 5 bases, with 10 bases remaining between them. Germline V gene lookup returns CDR1 LNHDA and CDR2 SQIVND (reference sequence). CDR3 sequence: CASSISGRTEAFF. The CDR3 DNA follows: TGTGCCAGTAGTATCAGCGGAAGAACTGAAGCTTTCTTT.

This clone has only a few counts. V gene TRBV18 combines with J gene TRBJ1-5; perhaps TRBD1 as D (5 bases). The germline V gene has CDR1 KGHSH and CDR2 LQKENI. Deletions cut 3 bases from V and 11 bases from J, with 20 bases between. This CDR3 is 15 amino acids long. The CDR3 protein is CASSPSTATNRAQHF. The CDR3 bases are TGTGCCAGCTCACCGTCGACAGCGACCAATCGGGCCCAGCATTTT.

The genes are TRBV7-4 and TRBJ1-5; perhaps TRBD1 as D (6 bases). The CDR3 consists of 14 residues. Trimming stripped 1 base from V and 5 bases from J, with 9 bases between. Germline-derived CDR1 and CDR2 are SGHVT and SQSDAQ. In nucleotides, the CDR3 is TGTGCCAGCAGCTTAGTTAGGGGGGATCAGCCCCAGCATTTT. It is translated as CASSLVRGDQPQHF.

The chain has TRBV18 and TRBJ1-4; possibly TRBD1 for D (5 bases). This CDR3 region has 14 residues. Germline V gene lookup returns CDR1 KGHSH and CDR2 LQKENI. V dropped 2 bases and J dropped 6 bases, with 10 bases sitting between them. Written as DNA, the CDR3 is TGTGCCAGCTCACCAGACAGAGGCGATGAAAAACTGTTTTTT. Translation: CASSPDRGDEKLFF.

The rearrangement links TRBV3-1 (or the pseudogene TRBV3-2) to TRBJ2-6; perhaps TRBD2 as D (5 bases). Trimming removed 3 bases from V and 2 bases from J, with 5 bases in between. Germline V CDR1 and CDR2: LGHDT, YNNKEL (reference sequence). CDR3 size: 14 residues. The CDR3 nucleotides are TGTGCCAGCAGCCAGAGGGCTGGGGCCAACGTCCTGACTTTC. Protein sequence: CASSQRAGANVLTF.

This chain joins TRBV6-1 and TRBJ1-4; D is perhaps TRBD1 (6 bases). The V end was cut by 1 base, the J end by 8 bases, with 14 bases between. The CDR3 is made up of 15 amino acids. The germline gives CDR1 MNHNS, CDR2 SASEGT. This CDR3 is CASSEVYREGEKLFF. The CDR3 coding sequence is TGTGCCAGCAGTGAAGTGTACAGGGAAGGGGAAAAACTGTTTTTT.

J is TRBJ2-3 and V is TRBV7-2, with D maybe TRBD2 (5 bases). The CDR3 runs 15 residues. CDR1 is SGHTA and CDR2 is FQGNSA in the germline V gene. V lost 0 bases, J lost 4 bases, and 11 bases lay in between. DNA of the CDR3: TGTGCCAGCAGCTTAGCTACGGGGTACGCAGATACGCAGTATTTT. Protein product: CASSLATGYADTQYF.

J is TRBJ1-1 and V is TRBV10-2, with 9 bases fitting TRBD1. CDR3 length equals 14 residues. J gave up 0 bases and V 6 bases, and 2 bases lay outside the gene matches. Germline CDR1 reads WSHSY; CDR2 reads SAAADI. This CDR3 is CASRWTGVNTEAFF. CDR3 DNA sequence: TGCGCCAGCAGATGGACAGGGGTGAACACTGAAGCTTTCTTT.

This clone has a handful of counts. The gene calls are TRBV7-2 and TRBJ1-2; 7 bases align to TRBD1. J gave up 4 bases and V 1 base, and 6 bases lay outside the gene matches. In germline, CDR1 is SGHTA, CDR2 FQGNSA. This CDR3 is built from 15 residues. The CDR3 loop is CASSLVPGGSYGYTF. The CDR3 DNA reads as TGTGCCAGCAGCTTAGTTCCAGGGGGATCCTATGGCTACACCTTC.

The chain employs TRBV6-2 or TRBV6-3 and TRBJ2-2; 10 bases are a match to TRBD1. Per the germline V gene, CDR1 is MNHEY and CDR2 is SVGEGT. The J segment lost 5 bases and the V segment lost 6 bases, leaving 9 bases of the junction unmatched. CDR3 length: 16 amino acids. The CDR3 bases are TGTGCCAGCAGCTTTACCGGGACAGGGGAAACCGGGGAGCTGTTTTTT. Encoded protein: CASSFTGTGETGELFF.

The V and J genes are TRBV12-3 or TRBV12-4 and TRBJ2-5; no clear D gene. The CDR3 consists of 11 residues. Trimming removed 6 bases at V and 2 bases at J, with 4 bases between. The CDR3 region is CASSWQETQYF. CDR3 DNA: TGTGCCAGCAGCTGGCAAGAGACCCAGTACTTC.

The J gene is TRBJ1-5, the V gene TRBV19; D call uncertain. The germline CDR1 and CDR2 sequences are LNHDA and SQIVND (reference sequence). The V end lost 6 bases, the J end lost 3 bases, and 15 bases lay between the germline ends. The CDR3 length is 15 residues. This CDR3 reads CASSPAGRSNQPQHF. The CDR3, as DNA: TGTGCCAGTAGCCCCGCCGGGAGATCCAATCAGCCCCAGCATTTT.

The rearrangement links TRBV5-1 to TRBJ1-5, with D possibly matching TRBD1 (5 bases). Per germline, CDR1 SGHRS and CDR2 YFSETQ. This CDR3 comprises 15 residues. V lost 3 bases and J lost 3, with 13 bases in between. The CDR3: CASSSEGLANQPQHF. The CDR3 DNA reads TGCGCCAGCAGCTCCGAGGGGTTAGCCAATCAGCCCCAGCATTTT.

The chain carries TRBV5-3 and TRBJ2-3; D unresolved. TRBV5-3 is placed among ORFs of uncertain function. V shed 4 bases and J shed 4 bases, with 10 bases lying between them. This CDR3 comprises 13 residues. CDR3 coding DNA: TGTGCCAGAAGCGTACGAAAGCCAGATACGCAGTATTTT. As protein: CARSVRKPDTQYF.

V is TRBV29-1 and J is TRBJ2-5, with D perhaps matching TRBD1 (5 bases). Trimming pared 2 bases from V and 2 bases from J, leaving 6 bases between. The CDR3 spans 12 residues. Per the germline V gene, CDR1 is SQVTM and CDR2 is ANQGSEA. The CDR3 here is CSVEQGQETQYF. CDR3 DNA: TGCAGCGTTGAACAGGGTCAAGAGACCCAGTACTTC.

The chain joins TRBV5-4 to TRBJ2-3, with D unclear. This CDR3 is built from 14 residues. Germline V CDR1 and CDR2: SGHNT, YYREEE (reference sequence). The V gene lost 2 bases and the J gene lost 3 bases, with 10 bases spanning the gap. The CDR3 DNA reads TGTGCCAGCAGCTTTCTTTTTGCGACAGATACGCAGTATTTT. Its protein product is CASSFLFATDTQYF.

This clone was counted a few times. The genes are TRBV12-5 and TRBJ1-4; D gene ambiguous. V was pared by 6 bases and J by 6 bases, with 29 bases between. Germline V gene sequence: CDR1 LGHNT, CDR2 FRNRAP. This CDR3 region has 19 residues. DNA of the CDR3: TGTGCTAGTGGCCGCTCCTTAGGGTTAAGATCGGCAGGTTATGAAAAACTGTTTTTT. This codes for CASGRSLGLRSAGYEKLFF.

The rearrangement joins TRBV5-1 to TRBJ2-2, with D maybe TRBD1 (6 bases). V lost 4 bases, J lost 6 bases, and 10 bases lay in between. The CDR3 has 13 residues. Germline CDR1 is SGHRS and CDR2 is YFSETQ. The CDR3 coding sequence is TGCGCCAGCAGCCCCGACAGGCCCGGGGAGCTGTTTTTT. Translation: CASSPDRPGELFF.

V and J are TRBV12-5 and TRBJ1-1; 12 nucleotides align to TRBD1. V trimming: 5 bases; J trimming: 6 bases; junction bases outside the gene matches: 4. This CDR3 has 14 residues. From germline, CDR1 is LGHNT and CDR2 FRNRAP. For the CDR3, the DNA is TGTGCTAGTGGTCCGGGACAGGGGGCCCCTGAAGCTTTCTTT. This encodes CASGPGQGAPEAFF.